The rows below give T cell receptor beta chains drawn from one sample of a study of shared clonotypes between healthy human individuals. This table comes from immunoSEQ multiplex PCR, and its TCRdb copy is limited to in-frame clones, with some not included. The sample holds around 1.9 million clones, just over 90% seen once. Sequenced sample: naive CD8+ T cells from PBMCs. These receptors were collected from a man younger than 35 in good health. Some clones in this sample may be carry-over from other donors' samples. Each CDR3 is given with its conserved first and last residue. A D gene is named only where the DNA matches it firmly. Clone sizes are given selectively: once, few, many, or a class where the clone is expanded.

V	size	J	D	DNA	CDR3
TRBV5-6	-	TRBJ2-5	-	TGTGCCAGCAGCGTCAGGTGGCAGGGTGAAGAGACCCAGTACTTC	CASSVRWQGEETQYF
TRBV4-2	-	TRBJ2-1	-	TGTGCCAGCAGTCAAGGACTGGCGGGGATGGACAATGAGCAGTTCTTC	CASSQGLAGMDNEQFF
TRBV15	-	TRBJ2-1	-	TGTGCCACCAGCTCCGTCGTCAATGAGCAGTTCTTC	CATSSVVNEQFF
TRBV7-9	once	TRBJ2-7	-	TGTGCCAGCAGCTTAGGGGACAAGGAGGCCTACGAGCAGTACTTC	CASSLGDKEAYEQYF
TRBV30	-	TRBJ2-3	-	TGTGCCTGGAGTGTTGCGGGCCACACAGATACGCAGTATTTT	CAWSVAGHTDTQYF
TRBV7-8	-	TRBJ2-3	-	TGTGCCAGCAGCTTAGACGATACGCAGTATTTT	CASSLDDTQYF
TRBV19	-	TRBJ2-3	-	TGTGCCAGTAGTCCGAGAGAGGTCGTCAGGCGGGACACAGATACGCAGTATTTT	CASSPREVVRRDTDTQYF
TRBV29-1	-	TRBJ2-1	TRBD2	TGCAGCGTTTTGGCGGCCTTTAGGCGGGAGCGGAACAATGAGCAGTTCTTC	CSVLAAFRRERNNEQFF
TRBV11-2	-	TRBJ2-3	-	TGTGCCAGCAGCTGGGCTCTGGCGGCGGGACCCACAGATACGCAGTATTTT	CASSWALAAGPTDTQYF
TRBV27	once	TRBJ2-2	-	TGTGCCAGCAGTTTACTTTGGGGGATCACCGGGGAGCTGTTTTTT	CASSLLWGITGELFF
TRBV7-8	once	TRBJ1-2	-	TGTGCCAGCAGCTTAGTTGGAGGTCCGGAGCACACCTTC	CASSLVGGPEHTF
TRBV29-1	-	TRBJ2-5	-	TGCAGCGTTGTAAAAGAGACCCAGTACTTC	CSVVKETQYF
TRBV7-3	few	TRBJ1-1	-	TGTGCCAGCAGCTCCATCCATAACACTGAAGCTTTCTTT	CASSSIHNTEAFF
TRBV19	-	TRBJ2-7	-	TGTGCCAGTAGTATCGGTTTCGGGGTAACCTCCTACGAGCAGTACTTC	CASSIGFGVTSYEQYF
TRBV27	-	TRBJ2-3	TRBD2	TGTGCCAGCAGTTTGGATCTAGCGGGAGGAACAGATACGCAGTATTTT	CASSLDLAGGTDTQYF
TRBV27	-	TRBJ2-7	-	TGTGCCAGCAGCTCCCTCGGGACCTACGAGCAGTACTTC	CASSSLGTYEQYF
TRBV27	-	TRBJ2-7	-	TGTGCCAGCAGCCCGCCTTGGGGGACTGGCGAGCAGTACTTC	CASSPPWGTGEQYF
TRBV5-6	-	TRBJ2-7	-	TGTGCCAGCAGCTACTTTGGGCAGGGGTATGGTGGGTACGAGCAGTACTTC	CASSYFGQGYGGYEQYF
TRBV11-3	-	TRBJ2-1	TRBD2	TGTGCCAGCAGCTTAGGTGCGGGGGGCTACAATGAGCAGTTCTTC	CASSLGAGGYNEQFF
TRBV18	-	TRBJ1-2	TRBD1	TGTGCCAGCACCGGACAGGGCAACTATGGCTACACCTTC	CASTGQGNYGYTF
TRBV27	-	TRBJ2-1	TRBD2	TGTGCCAGCAGTCAAACTAGCGGGAGGGCCTTACAGTTCTTC	CASSQTSGRALQFF
TRBV5-1	-	TRBJ2-7	TRBD1	TGCGCCAGCAGCTTTACAGGGGGCCCTGGGGTCGAGCAGTACTTC	CASSFTGGPGVEQYF
TRBV2	-	TRBJ2-7	TRBD2	TGTGCCAGCAGGGCGGGAGAGGGATACGAGCAGTACTTC	CASRAGEGYEQYF
TRBV11-2	-	TRBJ2-2	TRBD1	TGTGCCAGCAGCCGGGACAGAGGCCACACCGGGGAGCTGTTTTTT	CASSRDRGHTGELFF
TRBV10-3	-	TRBJ2-1	TRBD2	TGTGCCATCGGGGGGACTGCGGGAGATCTCGACAATGAGCAGTTCTTC	CAIGGTAGDLDNEQFF
TRBV2	-	TRBJ2-1	TRBD2	TGTGCCAGCAGTGAGACGGCTGGACTAGTCTTCAATGAGCAGTTCTTC	CASSETAGLVFNEQFF
TRBV29-1	-	TRBJ2-1	-	TGCAGCGTCCAGACAGGCCATAGCTCCTACAATGAGCAGTTCTTC	CSVQTGHSSYNEQFF
TRBV7-3	once	TRBJ2-1	-	TGTGCCAGCAGCTCAAACCTACTAGGGGAGCAGTTCTTC	CASSSNLLGEQFF
TRBV27	once	TRBJ2-1	-	TGTGCCAGCAGTTTATCGTCAGTTCCCCAGAATGAGCAGTTCTTC	CASSLSSVPQNEQFF
TRBV7-6	-	TRBJ2-1	TRBD2	TGTGCCAGCTTTCCCCTAGCGGGAGTCAGTGAGCAGTTCTTC	CASFPLAGVSEQFF
TRBV7-6	-	TRBJ2-5	-	TGTGCCAGCAGCTTAAGGCCAGTGGGGACCCAGTACTTC	CASSLRPVGTQYF
TRBV13	-	TRBJ2-2	-	TGTGCCAGCAGCCCCGCGAACACCGGGGAGCTGTTTTTT	CASSPANTGELFF
TRBV5-6	-	TRBJ2-5	TRBD1	TGTGCCAGCAGCTTGGGTACCGGGACAGGGAAAGAGACCCAGTACTTC	CASSLGTGTGKETQYF
TRBV27	once	TRBJ1-5	-	TGTGCCAGCAGTTTAGGAACGAACCCCAATCAGCCCCAGCATTTT	CASSLGTNPNQPQHF
TRBV4-1	once	TRBJ1-1	-	TGCGCCAGCAGCCAAGATTCCAGCAGTGAAGCTTTCTTT	CASSQDSSSEAFF
TRBV2	-	TRBJ1-1	-	TGTGCCAGCAGTGGGGGGCTGGAGGGTGCCGCTGAAGCTTTCTTT	CASSGGLEGAAEAFF
TRBV27	-	TRBJ2-1	-	TGTGCCAGCAGCCCCCGATCAGATCCGAATGAGCAGTTCTTC	CASSPRSDPNEQFF
TRBV5-4	-	TRBJ1-4	TRBD1	TGTGCCAGCAGCCCTGACAGGGTTAATGAAAAACTGTTTTTT	CASSPDRVNEKLFF
TRBV5-6	-	TRBJ2-3	-	TGTGCCAGCAGCTACGGGGGAGCGGATACGCAGTATTTT	CASSYGGADTQYF
TRBV9	-	TRBJ2-6	TRBD1	TGTGCCAGCAGCGATTCGACAGGGGGCGATGCTGGGGCCAACGTCCTGACTTTC	CASSDSTGGDAGANVLTF
TRBV5-1	few	TRBJ2-7	-	TGCGCCAGCAGCTTCGGGGACTCCTACGAGCAGTACTTC	CASSFGDSYEQYF
TRBV28	-	TRBJ2-1	-	TGTGCCAGCAGAACCGCGGGCCAGACCAATGAGCAGTTCTTC	CASRTAGQTNEQFF
TRBV7-9	-	TRBJ2-2	-	TGTGCCAGCGAGCTCGACCAAGAGAACACCGGGGAGCTGTTTTTT	CASELDQENTGELFF
TRBV7-9	-	TRBJ1-1	-	TGTGCCAGCAGCCAAAGAGGGACCCAGCGGGACACTGAAGCTTTCTTT	CASSQRGTQRDTEAFF
TRBV10-2	-	TRBJ2-7	-	TGCGCCAGCAGTGTCCGAATCTACGAGCAGTACTTC	CASSVRIYEQYF
TRBV29-1	-	TRBJ2-7	-	TGCAGCGTTGAACTGGGTGGCGCCTACGAGCAGTACTTC	CSVELGGAYEQYF
TRBV10-3	-	TRBJ2-1	-	TGTGCCATCAGCCATGAGAGTATCGATGAGCAGTTCTTC	CAISHESIDEQFF
TRBV5-1	-	TRBJ2-1	TRBD2	TGCGCCAGCAGCCTAAACCGACTAGCGGGAGTCCGAGGATGGAGGAATGAGCAGTTCTTC	CASSLNRLAGVRGWRNEQFF
TRBV5-8	-	TRBJ2-7	TRBD2	TGTGCCAGCAGCTGGACTAGCGGATCCTCCTACGAGCAGTACTTC	CASSWTSGSSYEQYF
TRBV2	-	TRBJ1-2	TRBD1	TGTGCCAGCAGTGAATGGGCCTATATGGCGACAGGGGGTGACTATGGCTACACCTTC	CASSEWAYMATGGDYGYTF
TRBV6-5	-	TRBJ2-1	-	TGTGCCAGCAGTCTCGACCGCCGGGCCTACAATGAGCAGTTCTTC	CASSLDRRAYNEQFF
TRBV4-1	once	TRBJ2-5	-	TGCGCCAGCAGCCAAGGTGGGGGGAGCCAAGAGACCCAGTACTTC	CASSQGGGSQETQYF
TRBV10-2	-	TRBJ2-7	TRBD2	TGCGCCAGCAGTGAGTCTGCGGGGGTGGCCTACGAGCAGTACTTC	CASSESAGVAYEQYF
TRBV7-9	-	TRBJ1-4	-	TGTGCCAGCAGCCCCCTTTCCCCGATTAATGAAAAACTGTTTTTT	CASSPLSPINEKLFF
TRBV6-1	-	TRBJ2-7	TRBD1	TGTGCCAGCAGATACAGGGGGTACGAGCAGTACTTC	CASRYRGYEQYF
TRBV11-2	once	TRBJ2-7	-	TGTGCCAGCAGAGCTTCGACAGGGCGGGGTTCCGAGCAGTACTTC	CASRASTGRGSEQYF
TRBV27	-	TRBJ2-7	-	TGTGCCAGCAGTCCGAGAGCTAACCTCTTCTACGAGCAGTACTTC	CASSPRANLFYEQYF
TRBV4-1	-	TRBJ1-2	-	TGCGCCAGCAGCCAAGATAGGTTGCGAGACAGCTATGGCTACACCTTC	CASSQDRLRDSYGYTF
TRBV11-2	-	TRBJ2-4	-	TGTGCCAGCAGCTTAGATCCTAGCCCCACTCTGAGCAAAAACATTCAGTACTTC	CASSLDPSPTLSKNIQYF
TRBV10-1	once	TRBJ1-5	TRBD1	TGCGCCAGCACCTGGACAGGGCAGAGCAATCAGCCCCAGCATTTT	CASTWTGQSNQPQHF